This TCR beta chain was identified during a study of CD8 T cells in ankylosing spondylitis. Via MiXCR, TCRdb re-called the 5' RACE reads, giving one row per CDR3 protein. The sample gives roughly 120,000 distinct CDR3 sequences, roughly 15% of which show up once; around 3% is in the top ten. This clonotype was observed many times. Its antigen remains unidentified. General observations from the study: Within peripheral blood, clones linked to disease were CD8+ and relatively rare. In ankylosing spondylitis blood, a motif of eight highly homologous TCR beta variants appeared characteristic. Clones linked to disease were reported to show significant enrichment in matched ankylosing spondylitis synovial fluid.

The CDR3 runs 13 residues. V was clipped by 7 bases and J by 4 bases; unmatched bases: 7. Germline-derived CDR1 and CDR2 are SNHLY and FYNNEI. The gene calls are TRBV2 and TRBJ2-7; TRBD1 matches at 7 bases. The sequence was collected from a female donor with ankylosing spondylitis or in good health (not recorded which). The sequenced material came from blood, either unsorted or a sorted T cell fraction (not recorded which). Here the CDR3 reads CASNRDSLYEQYF. Written as DNA, the CDR3 is TGTGCCAGCAACCGGGACAGTTTGTACGAGCAGTACTTC.